These 5 T cell receptor beta chains originate from one sample sequenced in a study of blood T cell repertoires in COVID-19. Some clones are missing from TCRdb's copy, which holds only in-frame ones; the method was immunoSEQ multiplex PCR. This repertoire shows 180,000 or so clones, roughly 79% found once; its top ten account for about 6.9%. Sequencing was performed on peripheral blood. Source of these receptors: a human donor with acute or convalescent COVID-19. The donor label of this sample is uncertain.

This clone came up a few times. Other DNA sequences in this sample translate to the same CDR3. The DNA for the CDR3 is TGTGCCAGCAGCTTGGACAGAAGCTCTGGAAACACCATATATTTT. Its protein is CASSLDRSSGNTIYF. J is TRBJ1-3 and V is TRBV5-4; D gene unclear. The V end lost 0 bases, the J end lost 0 bases, and 7 bases lay between the germline ends. The CDR3 covers 15 residues. Germline V CDR1 and CDR2: SGHNT, YYREEE (reference sequence).

There are a few counts of this clone. The chain is built from TRBV3-1 (or the pseudogene TRBV3-2) and TRBJ1-6; D ambiguous. Per germline, CDR1 LGHDT and CDR2 YNNKEL (reference sequence). V was pared by 1 base and J by 7 bases, with 11 bases between. The CDR3 has 15 residues. The CDR3 spells CASSQGGPGNSPLHF. The CDR3 DNA follows: TGTGCCAGCAGCCAAGGAGGACCGGGAAATTCACCCCTCCACTTT.

This clone occurred a few times. The chain joins TRBV29-1 to TRBJ2-1; D perhaps matches TRBD2 (6 bases). CDR1 and CDR2 from the germline V gene are SQVTM and ANQGSEA. This CDR3 is 14 amino acids long. V lost 4 bases to trimming and J lost 3 bases, with 13 bases between them. CDR3 nucleotide sequence: TGCAGCGTTGGGGCGGGAAACTACTACAATGAGCAGTTCTTC. Residues: CSVGAGNYYNEQFF.

This chain joins TRBV25-1 and TRBJ2-1; TRBD2 matches 11 bases. The germline gives CDR1 MGHDK, CDR2 SYGVNS. V was clipped by 4 bases and J by 0 bases; unmatched bases: 5. The CDR3 covers 17 residues. CDR3 amino acids: CASSAASGGRSYNEQFF. The CDR3 DNA follows: TGTGCCAGCAGTGCGGCTAGCGGGGGGCGCTCCTACAATGAGCAGTTCTTC.

The chain employs TRBV6-5 and TRBJ1-2; 12 nucleotides agree with TRBD1. With 4 bases clipped from V and 8 bases from J, the junction kept 5 bases outside the gene matches. Germline V gives CDR1 MNHEY, CDR2 SVGAGI. CDR3 length: 14 amino acids. CDR3 sequence: CASSLGQGAYGYTF. CDR3 nucleotide sequence: TGTGCCAGCAGTTTGGGACAGGGGGCGTACGGCTACACCTTC.